This TCR beta chain stems from a study of radiotherapy plus CTLA-4 blockade in lung cancer. Whole-study context: Among all patients, 15% to 20% showed objective responses, while about 30% had disease control. Study results and limitations: Blood saw expansion of tumor-derived TCR clones after radiotherapy plus ipilimumab.

Repertoires were generated with immunoSEQ multiplex PCR, while TCRdb's copy carries only in-frame clones and drops some. The sample consists of about 60,000 clones, about 85% of them appearing once. The CDR3 runs to 16 residues. Germline CDR1 reads LGHNA; CDR2 reads YNFKEQ. V dropped 0 bases and J dropped 1 base, with 13 bases sitting between them. Receiving focal radiation plus CTLA-4 blockade with ipilimumab were patients who had chemo-refractory metastatic non-small-cell lung cancer. This clone was picked up a small number of times. Its cognate antigen is unknown. The chain is built from TRBV4-2 and TRBJ2-7; D perhaps matches TRBD2 (6 bases). Sequenced material: peripheral blood, taken from a patient treated with radiotherapy plus ipilimumab. The origin of this receptor is a human donor with non-small cell lung cancer who had a partial response to radiotherapy plus ipilimumab. DNA of the CDR3: TGTGCCAGCAGCCAAGATAGTGCGGGAAGGTCCTACGAGCAGTACTTC. Protein product: CASSQDSAGRSYEQYF.